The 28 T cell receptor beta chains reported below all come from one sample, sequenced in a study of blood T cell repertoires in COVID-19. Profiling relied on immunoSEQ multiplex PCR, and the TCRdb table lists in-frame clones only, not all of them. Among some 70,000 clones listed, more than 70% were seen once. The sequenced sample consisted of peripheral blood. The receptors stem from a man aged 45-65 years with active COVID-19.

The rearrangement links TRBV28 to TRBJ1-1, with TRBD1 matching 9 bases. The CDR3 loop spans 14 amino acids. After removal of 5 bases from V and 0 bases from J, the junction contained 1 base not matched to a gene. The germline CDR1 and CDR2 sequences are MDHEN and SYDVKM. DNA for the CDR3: TGTGCCAGCAGTCGGACAGGGGTGAACACTGAAGCTTTCTTT. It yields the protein CASSRTGVNTEAFF. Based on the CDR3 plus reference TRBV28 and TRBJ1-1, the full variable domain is DVKVTQSSRYLVKRTGEKVFLECVQDMDHENMFWYRQDPGLGLRLIYFSYDVKMKEKGDIPEGYSVSREKKERFSLILESASTNQTSMYLCASSRTGVNTEAFFGQGTRLTVV.

CDR3 residues: CASSLVDSGNYGYTF. The CDR3 coding sequence is TGTGCCAGCAGCTTAGTGGACAGTGGGAACTATGGCTACACCTTC. The rearrangement joins TRBV7-9 to TRBJ1-2, with D possibly TRBD1 on 6 matching bases. CDR3 length: 15 residues. The V end lost 1 base, the J end lost 2 bases, and 11 bases lay between the germline ends. CDR1 SEHNR and CDR2 FQNEAQ come from the germline V gene (reference sequence).

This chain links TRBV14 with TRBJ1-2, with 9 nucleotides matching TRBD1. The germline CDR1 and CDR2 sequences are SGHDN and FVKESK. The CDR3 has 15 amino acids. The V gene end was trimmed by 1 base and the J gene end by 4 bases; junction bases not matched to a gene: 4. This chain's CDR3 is CASSQGDRVFYGYTF. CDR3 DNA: TGTGCCAGCAGCCAAGGGGACAGGGTTTTCTATGGCTACACCTTC.

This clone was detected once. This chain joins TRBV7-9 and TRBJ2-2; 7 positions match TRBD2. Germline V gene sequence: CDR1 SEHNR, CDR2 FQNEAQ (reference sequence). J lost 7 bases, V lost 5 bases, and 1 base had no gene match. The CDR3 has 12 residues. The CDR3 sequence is CASSPGGGELFF. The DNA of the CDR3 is TGTGCCAGCAGCCCGGGAGGCGGGGAGCTGTTTTTT.

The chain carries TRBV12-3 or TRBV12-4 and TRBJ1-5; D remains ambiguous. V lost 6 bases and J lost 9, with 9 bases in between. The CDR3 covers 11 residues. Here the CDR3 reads CASSLTGPQHF. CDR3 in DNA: TGTGCCAGCAGCCTAACCGGGCCCCAGCATTTT.

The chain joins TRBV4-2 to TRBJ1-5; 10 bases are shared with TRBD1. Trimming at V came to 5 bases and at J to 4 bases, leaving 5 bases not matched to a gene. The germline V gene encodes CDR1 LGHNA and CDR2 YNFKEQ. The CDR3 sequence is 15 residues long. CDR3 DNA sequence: TGTGCCAGCAGCGCCTCGGGACAGGGGAATCAGCCCCAGCATTTT. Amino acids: CASSASGQGNQPQHF.

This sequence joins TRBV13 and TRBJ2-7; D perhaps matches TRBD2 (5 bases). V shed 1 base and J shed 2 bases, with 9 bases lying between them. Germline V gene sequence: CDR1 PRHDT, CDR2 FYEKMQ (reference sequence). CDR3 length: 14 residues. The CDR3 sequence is CASSLVEETYEQYF. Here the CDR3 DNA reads TGTGCCAGCAGCTTAGTGGAGGAAACCTACGAGCAGTACTTC. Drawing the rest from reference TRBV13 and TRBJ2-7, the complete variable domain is AAGVIQSPRHLIKEKRETATLKCYPIPRHDTVYWYQQGPGQDPQFLISFYEKMQSDKGSIPDRFSAQQFSDYHSELNMSSLELGDSALYFCASSLVEETYEQYFGPGTRLTVT.

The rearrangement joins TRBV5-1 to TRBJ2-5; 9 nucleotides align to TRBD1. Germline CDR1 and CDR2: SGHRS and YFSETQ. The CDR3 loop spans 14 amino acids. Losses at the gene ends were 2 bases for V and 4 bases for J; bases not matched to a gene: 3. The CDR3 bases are TGCGCCAGCAGCTTCCGGACAGGGGTAGAGACCCAGTACTTC. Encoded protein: CASSFRTGVETQYF.

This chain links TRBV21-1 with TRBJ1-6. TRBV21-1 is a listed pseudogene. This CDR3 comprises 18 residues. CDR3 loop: CASSNRGLKPVYNSPLHF. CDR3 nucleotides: TGTGCCAGCAGCAATAGGGGACTCAAACCCGTTTATAATTCACCCCTCCACTTT.

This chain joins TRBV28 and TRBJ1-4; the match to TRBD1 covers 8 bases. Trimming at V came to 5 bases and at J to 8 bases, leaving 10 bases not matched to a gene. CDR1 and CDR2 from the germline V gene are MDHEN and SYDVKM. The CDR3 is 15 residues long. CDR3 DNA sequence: TGTGCCAGCAGTGGGACAGGAGGACCGCCCGAAAAACTGTTTTTT. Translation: CASSGTGGPPEKLFF.

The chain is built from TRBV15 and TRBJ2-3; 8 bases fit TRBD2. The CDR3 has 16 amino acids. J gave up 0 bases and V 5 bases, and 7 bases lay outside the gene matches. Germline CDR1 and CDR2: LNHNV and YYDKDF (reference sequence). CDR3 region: CATSDGGGKSTDTQYF. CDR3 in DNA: TGTGCCACCAGCGACGGGGGGGGCAAGAGCACAGATACGCAGTATTTT.

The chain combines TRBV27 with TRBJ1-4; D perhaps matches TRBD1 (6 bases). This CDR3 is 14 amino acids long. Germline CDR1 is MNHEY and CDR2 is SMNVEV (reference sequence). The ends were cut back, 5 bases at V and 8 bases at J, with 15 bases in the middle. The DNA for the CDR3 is TGTGCCAGCAGTACACGGGGGGCCGGGGAAAAACTGTTTTTT. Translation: CASSTRGAGEKLFF.

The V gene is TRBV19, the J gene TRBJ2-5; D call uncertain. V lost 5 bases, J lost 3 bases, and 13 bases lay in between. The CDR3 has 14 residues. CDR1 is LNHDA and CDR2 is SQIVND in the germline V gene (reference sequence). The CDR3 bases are TGTGCCAGTAGTTGGAAGAGAGGAGAAGAGACCCAGTACTTC. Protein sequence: CASSWKRGEETQYF.

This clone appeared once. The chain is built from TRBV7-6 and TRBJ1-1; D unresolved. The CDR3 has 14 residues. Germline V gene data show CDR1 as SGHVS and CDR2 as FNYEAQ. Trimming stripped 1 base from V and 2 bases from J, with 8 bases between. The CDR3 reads CASSLGQENTEAFF. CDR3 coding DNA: TGTGCCAGCAGCTTAGGGCAAGAAAACACTGAAGCTTTCTTT.

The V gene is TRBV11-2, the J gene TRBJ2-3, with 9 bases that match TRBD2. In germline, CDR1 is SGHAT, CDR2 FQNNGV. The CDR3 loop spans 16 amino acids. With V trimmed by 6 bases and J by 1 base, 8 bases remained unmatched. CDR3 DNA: TGTGCCAGCAGTTCCCGACTAGCGGTAGGCACAGATACGCAGTATTTT. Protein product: CASSSRLAVGTDTQYF. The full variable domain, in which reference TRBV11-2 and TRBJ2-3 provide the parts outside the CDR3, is EAGVAQSPRYKIIEKRQSVAFWCNPISGHATLYWYQQILGQGPKLLIQFQNNGVVDDSQLPKDRFSAERLKGVDSTLKIQPAKLEDSAVYLCASSSRLAVGTDTQYFGPGTRLTVL.

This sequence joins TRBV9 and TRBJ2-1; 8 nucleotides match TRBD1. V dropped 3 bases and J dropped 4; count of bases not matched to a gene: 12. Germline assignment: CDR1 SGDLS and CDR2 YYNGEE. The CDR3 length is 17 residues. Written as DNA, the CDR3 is TGTGCCAGCAGCGCTGCTGGAGGGACAGGACGATACAATGAGCAGTTCTTC. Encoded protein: CASSAAGGTGRYNEQFF.

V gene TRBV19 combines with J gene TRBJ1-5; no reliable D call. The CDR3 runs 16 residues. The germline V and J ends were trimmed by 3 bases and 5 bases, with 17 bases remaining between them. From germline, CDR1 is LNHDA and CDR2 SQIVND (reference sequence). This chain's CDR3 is CASSIRRRGMDQPQHF. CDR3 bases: TGTGCCAGTAGTATCCGCCGGCGGGGAATGGATCAGCCCCAGCATTTT.

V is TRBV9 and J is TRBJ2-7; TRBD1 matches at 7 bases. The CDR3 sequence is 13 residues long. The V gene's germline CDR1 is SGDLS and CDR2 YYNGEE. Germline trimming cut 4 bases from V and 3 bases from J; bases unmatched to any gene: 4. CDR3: CASSRGQDYEQYF. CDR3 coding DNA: TGTGCCAGCAGCCGTGGACAGGACTACGAGCAGTACTTC.

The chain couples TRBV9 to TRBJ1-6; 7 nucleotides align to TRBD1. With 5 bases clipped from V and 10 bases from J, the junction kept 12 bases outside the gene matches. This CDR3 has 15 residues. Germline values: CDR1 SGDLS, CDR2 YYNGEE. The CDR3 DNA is TGTGCCAGCAGAGAAACACAGGGGAACGGATCACCCCTCCACTTT. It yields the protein CASRETQGNGSPLHF.

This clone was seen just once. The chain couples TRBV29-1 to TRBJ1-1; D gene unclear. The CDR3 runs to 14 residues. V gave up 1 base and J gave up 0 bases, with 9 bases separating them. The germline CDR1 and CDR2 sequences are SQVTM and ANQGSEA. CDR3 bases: TGCAGCGTTGAAGTCGCCAGGTTGAACACTGAAGCTTTCTTT. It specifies CSVEVARLNTEAFF.

The CDR3 is CASSQRTGGTAEQYF. In DNA form, the CDR3 reads TGTGCCAGTAGCCAAAGGACAGGGGGCACCGCCGAGCAGTACTTC. The rearrangement joins TRBV19 to TRBJ2-7; 11 bases match TRBD1. The J segment lost 6 bases and the V segment lost 6 bases, leaving 10 bases of the junction unmatched. The V gene's germline CDR1 is LNHDA and CDR2 SQIVND (reference sequence). The CDR3 is made up of 15 amino acids.

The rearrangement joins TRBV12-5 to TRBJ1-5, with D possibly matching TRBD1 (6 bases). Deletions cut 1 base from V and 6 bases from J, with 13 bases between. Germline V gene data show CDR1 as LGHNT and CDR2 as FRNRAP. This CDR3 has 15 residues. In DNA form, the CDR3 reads TGTGCTAGTGGTTTGGCTTTACAGGGATTTCAGCCCCAGCATTTT. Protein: CASGLALQGFQPQHF.

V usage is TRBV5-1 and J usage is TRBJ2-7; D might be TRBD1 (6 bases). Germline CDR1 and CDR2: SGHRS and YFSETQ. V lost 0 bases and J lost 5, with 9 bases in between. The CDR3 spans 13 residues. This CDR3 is CASSLDRENEQYF. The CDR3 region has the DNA TGCGCCAGCAGCTTGGACAGGGAAAACGAGCAGTACTTC. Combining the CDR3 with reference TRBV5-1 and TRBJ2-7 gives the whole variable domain KAGVTQTPRYLIKTRGQQVTLSCSPISGHRSVSWYQQTPGQGLQFLFEYFSETQRNKGNFPGRFSGRQFSNSRSEMNVSTLELGDSALYLCASSLDRENEQYFGPGTRLTVT.

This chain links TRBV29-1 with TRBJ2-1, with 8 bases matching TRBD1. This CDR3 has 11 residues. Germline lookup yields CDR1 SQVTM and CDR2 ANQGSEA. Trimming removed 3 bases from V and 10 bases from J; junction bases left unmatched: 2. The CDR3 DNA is TGCAGCGTTGACAGGGGGCTGGAGCAGTTCTTC. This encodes CSVDRGLEQFF.

As DNA, the CDR3 is TGTGCCAGCAGCTCCCCCGTTACTAGCCGGCGCACAGATACGCAGTATTTT. As protein: CASSSPVTSRRTDTQYF. The J gene is TRBJ2-3, the V gene TRBV3-1 (or the pseudogene TRBV3-2), with D maybe TRBD2 (6 bases). CDR3 length: 17 amino acids. Germline V gene sequence: CDR1 LGHDT, CDR2 YNNKEL (reference sequence). Trimming stripped 5 bases from V and 1 base from J, with 19 bases between.

Here the CDR3 reads CASSHLWAGRRRRSHEQYF. The CDR3 DNA is TGCGCCAGCAGCCACCTATGGGCGGGGAGACGGCGTCGGTCCCACGAGCAGTACTTC. V and J are TRBV4-1 and TRBJ2-7; D perhaps matches TRBD2 (6 bases). Germline-derived CDR1 and CDR2 are MGHRA and YSYEKL. The V end lost 3 bases, the J end lost 5 bases, and 29 bases lay between the germline ends. The CDR3 contains 19 residues.

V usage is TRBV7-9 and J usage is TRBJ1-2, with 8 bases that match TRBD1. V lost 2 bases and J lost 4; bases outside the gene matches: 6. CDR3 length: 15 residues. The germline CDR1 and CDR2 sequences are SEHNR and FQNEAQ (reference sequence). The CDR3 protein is CASSLRQGASYGYTF. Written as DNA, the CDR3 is TGTGCCAGCAGCTTAAGGCAGGGGGCGTCCTATGGCTACACCTTC.

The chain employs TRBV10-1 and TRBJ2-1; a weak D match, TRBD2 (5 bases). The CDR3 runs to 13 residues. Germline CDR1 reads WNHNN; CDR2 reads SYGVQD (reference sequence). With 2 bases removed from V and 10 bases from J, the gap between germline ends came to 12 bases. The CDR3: CASSENPSQEQFF. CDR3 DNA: TGCGCCAGCAGTGAGAACCCTAGCCAAGAGCAGTTCTTC.